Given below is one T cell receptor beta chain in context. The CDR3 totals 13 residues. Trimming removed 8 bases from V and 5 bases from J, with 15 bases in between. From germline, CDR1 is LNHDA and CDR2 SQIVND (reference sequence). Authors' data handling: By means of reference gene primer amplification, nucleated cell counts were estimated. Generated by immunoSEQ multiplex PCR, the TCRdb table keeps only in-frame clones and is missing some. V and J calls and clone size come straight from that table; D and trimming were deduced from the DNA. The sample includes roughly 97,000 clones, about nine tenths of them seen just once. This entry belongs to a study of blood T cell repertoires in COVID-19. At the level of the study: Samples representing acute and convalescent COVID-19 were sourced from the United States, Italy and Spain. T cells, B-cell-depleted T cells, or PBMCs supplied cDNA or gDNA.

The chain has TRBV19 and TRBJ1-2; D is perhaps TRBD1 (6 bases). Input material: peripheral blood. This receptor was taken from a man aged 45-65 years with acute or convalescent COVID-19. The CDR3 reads CASRDNVLYGYTF. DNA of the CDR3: TGTGCCAGTCGGGACAACGTCTTGTATGGCTACACCTTC.